This T cell receptor beta chain was recovered during a study of T cells in Graves' hyperthyroidism and ophthalmopathy (dated by TCRdb to about 2019). Regarding the study in general: Peripheral blood was sampled at the time of initial diagnosis, prior to any treatment. TCR V-J signatures able to tell the groups apart were searched for in a discovery cohort of 100 patients, of whom approximately 40 had Graves' ophthalmopathy and about 60 had stable Graves' hyperthyroidism. An independent validation cohort of around 19 hyperthyroidism patients and some 15 patients who later progressed to ophthalmopathy tested prospective prediction of ophthalmopathy. The roughly 91 discovery patients were randomly divided into training and test sets at a 7:3 ratio. The study also compared thyroid tissue and blood T-cell repertoires from five or six Graves' hyperthyroidism patients. After blood sampling, hyperthyroidism patients were treated with methimazole at a starting dose of 30 mg daily, and ophthalmopathy patients were treated with high-dose intravenous methylprednisolone. According to the paper, TCR Vbeta CDR3 sequencing was carried out on 135 peripheral blood samples, which came from about 45 ophthalmopathy, around 75 hyperthyroidism and approximately 17 progressor patients. Points the paper makes about the study in general: No statistical method was used to fix the sample size in advance, and group allocation was not hidden from the investigators. A 13 V-J signature model separated ophthalmopathy from stable hyperthyroidism, with 87.88% sensitivity and roughly 82% specificity in cross-validation and 80%/75% in testing. In validation, progression to ophthalmopathy was predicted by the model with roughly 71% sensitivity and around 75% specificity, a median of approximately 6.5 months before onset. Most expanded thyroid clonotypes (frequency above 0.001) were also found in blood, which suggests that blood repertoires may mirror thyroid immune responses.

The TCR beta CDR3 regions were amplified from RNA transcripts. The first round of RT-PCR for the TCR CDR3 was performed with the HTBI primer set and the Qiagen OneStep RT-PCR kit. Libraries were constructed in a second round of multiplex PCR, after which size selection and purification were carried out. The libraries were sequenced on an Illumina HiSeq2000 using paired-end 100 bp reads. As for how the authors treated the data: SOAPnuke was used to process the raw data, with reads discarded if the reads contained adapters or uncalled bases, had a mean Phred below 15, or lacked an exact constant-primer or identifier match. High-quality paired reads were merged using COPE v1.2.5, and each unique nucleotide sequence was defined as a clonotype. MiTCR v1.1 was used to align clonotypes to the IMGT TRBV, TRBD and TRBJ reference segments. The analysis was restricted to V-J combinations with a frequency above 0.0001, which together covered about 99% of the repertoires. The TCS score was defined as the ratio of F50 (clonal expansion) to E x V (chaos), calculated using BLOSUM62-based TCRdist between CDR3 peptides within each V-J. Welch's t-statistics and random forest reduced roughly 540 V-J features to roughly 13, which were used in a naive Bayes classifier (R e1071). TCRdb passed the public sequencing reads through fastp at Q25 and MiXCR, retaining productive beta sequences. Duplicate CDR3 protein sequences are folded into a single record with the most common DNA and genes. These V and J calls derive from TCRdb rather than the authors' analysis. The sample yields more than 550,000 distinct CDR3 sequences; 17% were counted once. About 16% of the sample rests with the top ten.

This clonotype was detected many times. Its specific antigen is unknown. A read error may account for a junction end that differs from germline. The CDR3 runs 13 residues from the cysteine to the phenylalanine. The retained sequence is limited to the CDR3, 39 bases, with the frame set at the first base. CDR1 and CDR2, per the germline V gene (reference sequence), are SSHAT and FNYEAQ. Stable Graves' hyperthyroidism was defined as no progression to ophthalmopathy during 18 months of follow-up. The hyperthyroidism patients were between 18 and 65 years old and newly diagnosed, with a disease duration of less than 2 months. Exclusion was applied to patients with uncontrolled infections, other autoimmune diseases, pregnancy or lactation. Diagnoses relied on clinical symptoms, serum thyroxine and TRAb, thyroid ultrasound and orbital computed tomography. Ficoll-Paque density gradient centrifugation was used to isolate PBMCs from 8 to 10 ml of fresh peripheral blood. Trizol reagent was used to extract total RNA, and RNA quality was then checked on an Agilent 2100 Bioanalyzer.

The receptor comes from a man aged 50-60 years with Graves' hyperthyroidism. The sample was blood. The chain couples TRBV7-7 to TRBJ2-1, with the D gene too uncertain to name. The nucleotide sequence is given as TGTGCTAGCAGCTTAAGCAGGCTCGATGAGCAGTTCTTC. Its translation is CASSLSRLDEQFF.